The present entry profiles one T cell receptor beta chain with its context. Profiling relied on immunoSEQ multiplex PCR, and the TCRdb table lists in-frame clones only, not all of them. The sample records 30,000 to 45,000 clones, approximately 88% being singletons. The sample comes from a study of blood T cell repertoires in COVID-19. Per the germline V gene, CDR1 is KGHSH and CDR2 is LQKENI. This CDR3 is built from 14 residues. V lost 6 bases to trimming and J lost 4 bases, with 15 bases between them. This chain uses TRBV18 with TRBJ2-5; D is possibly TRBD2 (5 bases). The clonotype comes from a human donor in a cohort sampled during active COVID-19. Sequencing input: peripheral blood. CDR3 nucleotide sequence: TGTGCCAGCTCCAACCTCGGGGTTTCAGAGACCCAGTACTTC. Translation gives CASSNLGVSETQYF.